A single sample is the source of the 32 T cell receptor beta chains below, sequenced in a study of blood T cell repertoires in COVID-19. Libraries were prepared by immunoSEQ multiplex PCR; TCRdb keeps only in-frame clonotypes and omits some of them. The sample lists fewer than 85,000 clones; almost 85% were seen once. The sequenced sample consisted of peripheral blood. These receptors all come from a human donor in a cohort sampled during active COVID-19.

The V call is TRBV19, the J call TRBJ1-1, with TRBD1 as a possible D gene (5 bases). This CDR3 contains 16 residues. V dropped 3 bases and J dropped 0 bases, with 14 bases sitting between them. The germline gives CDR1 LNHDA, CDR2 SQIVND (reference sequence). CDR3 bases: TGTGCCAGTAGTATGGGACTGTTCCCCATGAACACTGAAGCTTTCTTT. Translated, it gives CASSMGLFPMNTEAFF.

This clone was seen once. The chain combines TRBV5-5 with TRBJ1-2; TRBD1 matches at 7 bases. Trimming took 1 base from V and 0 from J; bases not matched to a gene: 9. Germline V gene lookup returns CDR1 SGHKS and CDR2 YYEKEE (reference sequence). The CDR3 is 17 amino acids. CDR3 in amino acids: CASSLRRDSEANYGYTF. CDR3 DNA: TGTGCCAGCAGCTTGCGCAGGGACAGTGAAGCTAACTATGGCTACACCTTC.

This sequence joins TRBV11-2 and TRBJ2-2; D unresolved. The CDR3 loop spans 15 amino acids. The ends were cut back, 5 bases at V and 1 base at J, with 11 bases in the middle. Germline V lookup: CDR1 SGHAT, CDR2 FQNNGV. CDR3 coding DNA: TGTGCCAGCAGCCCCCGCGGCATGAACACCGGGGAGCTGTTTTTT. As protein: CASSPRGMNTGELFF.

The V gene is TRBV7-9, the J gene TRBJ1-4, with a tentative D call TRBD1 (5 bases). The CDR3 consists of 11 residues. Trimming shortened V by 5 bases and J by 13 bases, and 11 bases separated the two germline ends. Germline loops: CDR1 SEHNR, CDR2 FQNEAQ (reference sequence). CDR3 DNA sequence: TGTGCCAGCAGCGGCCGGAGGGGACTGTTTTTT. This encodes CASSGRRGLFF.

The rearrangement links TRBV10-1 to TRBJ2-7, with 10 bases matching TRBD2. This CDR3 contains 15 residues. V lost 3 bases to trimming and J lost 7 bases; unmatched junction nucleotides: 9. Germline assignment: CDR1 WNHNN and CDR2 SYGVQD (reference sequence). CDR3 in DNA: TGCGCCAGCAGTGACGGGCTAGCGGGAGCGGGGGAGCAGTACTTC. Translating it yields CASSDGLAGAGEQYF.

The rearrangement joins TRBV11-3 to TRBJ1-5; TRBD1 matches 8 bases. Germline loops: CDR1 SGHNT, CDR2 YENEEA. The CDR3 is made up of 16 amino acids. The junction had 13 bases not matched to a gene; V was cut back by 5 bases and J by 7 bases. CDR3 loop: CASSPWWTGLEQPQHF. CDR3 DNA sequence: TGTGCCAGCAGCCCCTGGTGGACAGGGTTGGAACAGCCCCAGCATTTT.

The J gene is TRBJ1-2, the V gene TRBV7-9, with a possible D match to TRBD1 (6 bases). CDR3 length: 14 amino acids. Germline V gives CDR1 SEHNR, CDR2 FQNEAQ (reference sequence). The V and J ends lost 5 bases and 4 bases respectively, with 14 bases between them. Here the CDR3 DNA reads TGTGCCAGCAGCCCGGGACACGACTCCTATGGCTACACCTTC. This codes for CASSPGHDSYGYTF.

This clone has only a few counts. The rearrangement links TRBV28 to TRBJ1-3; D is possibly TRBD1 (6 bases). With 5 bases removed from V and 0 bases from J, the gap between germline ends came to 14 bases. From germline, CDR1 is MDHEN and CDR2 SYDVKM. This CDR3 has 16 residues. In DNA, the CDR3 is TGTGCCAGCAGTCTCACGACAGGCTCCTCTGGAAACACCATATATTTT. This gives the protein CASSLTTGSSGNTIYF.

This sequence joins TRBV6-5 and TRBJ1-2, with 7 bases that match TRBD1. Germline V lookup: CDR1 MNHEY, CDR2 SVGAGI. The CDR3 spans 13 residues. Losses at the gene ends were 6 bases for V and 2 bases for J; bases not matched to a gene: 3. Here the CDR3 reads CASSSDRNYGYTF. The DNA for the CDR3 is TGTGCCAGCAGCTCGGACAGGAACTATGGCTACACCTTC.

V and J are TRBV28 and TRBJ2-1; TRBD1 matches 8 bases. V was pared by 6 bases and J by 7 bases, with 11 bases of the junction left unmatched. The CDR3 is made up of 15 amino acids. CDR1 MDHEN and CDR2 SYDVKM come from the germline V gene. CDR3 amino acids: CASRLPGQVLNEQFF. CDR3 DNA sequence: TGTGCCAGCAGACTACCGGGACAGGTCCTTAATGAGCAGTTCTTC.

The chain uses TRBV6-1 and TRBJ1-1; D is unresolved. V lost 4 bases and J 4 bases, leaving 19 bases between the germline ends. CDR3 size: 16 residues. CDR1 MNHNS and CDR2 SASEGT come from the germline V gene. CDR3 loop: CASSGLYGRWSTEAFF. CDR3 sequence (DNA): TGTGCCAGCAGTGGTCTCTACGGCAGGTGGTCCACTGAAGCTTTCTTT.

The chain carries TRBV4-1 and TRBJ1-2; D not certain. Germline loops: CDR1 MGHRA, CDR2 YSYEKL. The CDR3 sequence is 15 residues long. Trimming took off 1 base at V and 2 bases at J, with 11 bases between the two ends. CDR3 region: CASSQVGGNNYGYTF. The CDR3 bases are TGCGCCAGCAGCCAAGTCGGCGGGAACAACTATGGCTACACCTTC.

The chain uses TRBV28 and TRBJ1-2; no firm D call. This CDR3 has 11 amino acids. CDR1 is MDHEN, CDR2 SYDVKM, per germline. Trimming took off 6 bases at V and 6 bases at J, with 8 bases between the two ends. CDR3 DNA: TGTGCCAGCAGCTTGGCGGATGGCTACACCTTC. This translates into CASSLADGYTF.

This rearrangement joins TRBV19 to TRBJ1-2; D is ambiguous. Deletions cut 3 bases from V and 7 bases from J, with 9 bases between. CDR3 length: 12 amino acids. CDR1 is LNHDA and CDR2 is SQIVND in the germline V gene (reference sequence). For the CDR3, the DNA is TGTGCCAGTAGTATTCGAGGCACTGGCTACACCTTC. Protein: CASSIRGTGYTF.

The CDR3: CASSSVRAPYNEQFF. The CDR3 DNA is TGTGCCAGCAGCTCTGTCAGGGCCCCCTACAATGAGCAGTTCTTC. The gene calls are TRBV7-9 and TRBJ2-1, with a weak D call TRBD1 (5 bases). Trimming removed 4 bases from V and 2 bases from J, with 12 bases in between. Germline values: CDR1 SEHNR, CDR2 FQNEAQ (reference sequence). CDR3 length equals 15 residues.

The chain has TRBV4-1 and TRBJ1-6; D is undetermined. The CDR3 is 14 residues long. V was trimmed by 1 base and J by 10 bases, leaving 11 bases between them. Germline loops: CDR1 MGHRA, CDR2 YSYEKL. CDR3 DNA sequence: TGCGCCAGCAGCCAAGTGGGCGGGCGGTCACCCCTCCACTTT. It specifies CASSQVGGRSPLHF.

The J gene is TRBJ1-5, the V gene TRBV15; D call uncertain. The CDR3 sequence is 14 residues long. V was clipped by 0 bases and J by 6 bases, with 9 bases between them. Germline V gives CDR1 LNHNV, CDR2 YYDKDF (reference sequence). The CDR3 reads CATSREGARQPQHF. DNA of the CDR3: TGTGCCACCAGCAGAGAGGGAGCGCGTCAGCCCCAGCATTTT. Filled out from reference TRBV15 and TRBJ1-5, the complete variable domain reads DAMVIQNPRYQVTQFGKPVTLSCSQTLNHNVMYWYQQKSSQAPKLLFHYYDKDFNNEADTPDNFQSRRPNTSFCFLDIRSPGLGDTAMYLCATSREGARQPQHFGDGTRLSIL.

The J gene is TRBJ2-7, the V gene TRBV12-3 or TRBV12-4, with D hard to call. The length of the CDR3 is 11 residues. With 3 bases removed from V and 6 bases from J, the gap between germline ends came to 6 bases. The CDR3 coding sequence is TGTGCCAGCAGTTTGTACAGCGAGCAGTACTTC. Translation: CASSLYSEQYF.

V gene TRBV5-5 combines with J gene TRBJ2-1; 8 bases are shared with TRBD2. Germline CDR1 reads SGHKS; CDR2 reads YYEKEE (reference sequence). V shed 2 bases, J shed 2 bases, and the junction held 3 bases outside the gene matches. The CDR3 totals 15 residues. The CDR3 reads CASSFRGGAYNEQFF. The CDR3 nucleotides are TGTGCCAGCAGCTTCCGGGGGGGAGCCTACAATGAGCAGTTCTTC.

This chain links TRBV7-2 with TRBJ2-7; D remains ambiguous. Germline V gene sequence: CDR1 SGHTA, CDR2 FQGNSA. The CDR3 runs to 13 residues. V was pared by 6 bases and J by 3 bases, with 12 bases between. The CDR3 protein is CASRVTDHYEQYF. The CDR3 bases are TGTGCCAGCAGGGTTACAGATCACTACGAGCAGTACTTC.

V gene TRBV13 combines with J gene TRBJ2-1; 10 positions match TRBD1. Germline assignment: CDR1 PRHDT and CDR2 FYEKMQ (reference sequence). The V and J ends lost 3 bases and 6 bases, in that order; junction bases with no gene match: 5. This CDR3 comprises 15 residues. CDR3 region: CASSFPGQGRNEQFF. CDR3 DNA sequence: TGTGCCAGCAGCTTCCCGGGACAGGGGCGCAATGAGCAGTTCTTC.

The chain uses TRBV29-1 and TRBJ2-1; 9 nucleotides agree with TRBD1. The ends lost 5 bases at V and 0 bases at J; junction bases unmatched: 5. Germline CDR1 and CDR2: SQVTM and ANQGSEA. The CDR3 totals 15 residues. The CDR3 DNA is TGCAGCGTTAGGCCGGGACAGGGCTCCTACAATGAGCAGTTCTTC. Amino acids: CSVRPGQGSYNEQFF.

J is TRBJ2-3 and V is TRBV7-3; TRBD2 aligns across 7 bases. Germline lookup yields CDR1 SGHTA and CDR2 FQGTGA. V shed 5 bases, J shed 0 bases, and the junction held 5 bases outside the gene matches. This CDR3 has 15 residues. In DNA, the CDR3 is TGTGCCAGCAGCCTTAGCGGGTCTAGCACAGATACGCAGTATTTT. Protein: CASSLSGSSTDTQYF.

The CDR3 coding sequence is TGTGCCAGCAGTTACTACCGGGACAGGGGGCGCAAAATGCCAGATACGCAGTATTTT. This codes for CASSYYRDRGRKMPDTQYF. The rearrangement links TRBV6-2 or TRBV6-3 to TRBJ2-3; 12 nucleotides align to TRBD1. The V gene's germline CDR1 is MNHEY and CDR2 SVGEGT. Trimming removed 1 base from V and 4 bases from J; junction bases left unmatched: 12. The CDR3 is 19 residues long.

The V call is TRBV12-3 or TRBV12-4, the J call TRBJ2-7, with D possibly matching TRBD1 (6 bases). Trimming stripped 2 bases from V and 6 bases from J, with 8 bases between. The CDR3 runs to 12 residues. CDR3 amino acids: CASSLMGAEQYF. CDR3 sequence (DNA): TGTGCCAGCAGTTTAATGGGGGCCGAGCAGTACTTC.

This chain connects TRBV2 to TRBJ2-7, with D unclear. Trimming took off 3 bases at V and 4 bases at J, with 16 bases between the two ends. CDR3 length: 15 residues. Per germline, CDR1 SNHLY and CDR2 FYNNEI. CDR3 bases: TGTGCCAGCAGTGAGGTCATCCAACAATCTTACGAGCAGTACTTC. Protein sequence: CASSEVIQQSYEQYF.

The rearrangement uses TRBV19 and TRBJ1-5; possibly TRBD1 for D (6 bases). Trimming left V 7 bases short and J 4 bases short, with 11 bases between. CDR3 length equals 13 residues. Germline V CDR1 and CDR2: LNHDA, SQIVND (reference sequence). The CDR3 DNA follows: TGTGCCAGTAAGAACAGGGCAAATCAGCCCCAGCATTTT. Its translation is CASKNRANQPQHF. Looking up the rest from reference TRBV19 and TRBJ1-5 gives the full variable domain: DGGITQSPKYLFRKEGQNVTLSCEQNLNHDAMYWYRQDPGQGLRLIYYSQIVNDFQKGDIAEGYSVSREKKESFPLTVTSAQKNPTAFYLCASKNRANQPQHFGDGTRLSIL.

CDR3 amino acids: CASNGMAGYNYGYTF. DNA of the CDR3: TGTGCCAGCAACGGAATGGCAGGTTATAACTATGGCTACACCTTC. This sequence joins TRBV9 and TRBJ1-2; D is unclear. V was clipped by 6 bases and J by 1 base, with 16 bases between them. In germline, CDR1 is SGDLS, CDR2 YYNGEE. CDR3 length equals 15 residues.

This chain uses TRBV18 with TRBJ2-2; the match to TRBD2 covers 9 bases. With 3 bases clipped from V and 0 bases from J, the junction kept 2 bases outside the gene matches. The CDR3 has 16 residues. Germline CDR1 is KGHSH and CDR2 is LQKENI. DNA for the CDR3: TGTGCCAGCTCACCCCGCGGGGGGGCGAACACCGGGGAGCTGTTTTTT. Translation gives CASSPRGGANTGELFF.

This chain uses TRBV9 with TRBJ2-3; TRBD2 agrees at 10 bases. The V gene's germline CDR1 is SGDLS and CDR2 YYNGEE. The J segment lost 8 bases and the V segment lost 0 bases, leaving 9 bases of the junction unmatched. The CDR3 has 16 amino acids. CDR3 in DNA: TGTGCCAGCAGCGTAGGTCAGCGGGGGGGCGGTAGTACGCAGTATTTT. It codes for CASSVGQRGGGSTQYF.

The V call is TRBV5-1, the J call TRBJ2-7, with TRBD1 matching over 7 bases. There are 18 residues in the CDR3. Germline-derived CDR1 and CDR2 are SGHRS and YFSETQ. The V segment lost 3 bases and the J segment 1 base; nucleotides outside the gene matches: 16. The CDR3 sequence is CASSSGSTGQVLSYEQYF. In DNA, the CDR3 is TGCGCCAGCAGCTCCGGATCTACCGGACAGGTTTTATCCTACGAGCAGTACTTC.

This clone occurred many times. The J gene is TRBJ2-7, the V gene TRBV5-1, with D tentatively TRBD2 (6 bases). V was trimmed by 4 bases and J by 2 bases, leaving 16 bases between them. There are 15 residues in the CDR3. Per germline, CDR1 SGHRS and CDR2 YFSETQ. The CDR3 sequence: CASSVAGTGAYEQYF. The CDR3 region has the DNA TGCGCCAGCAGCGTGGCCGGGACGGGGGCCTACGAGCAGTACTTC. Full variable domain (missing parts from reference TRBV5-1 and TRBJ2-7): KAGVTQTPRYLIKTRGQQVTLSCSPISGHRSVSWYQQTPGQGLQFLFEYFSETQRNKGNFPGRFSGRQFSNSRSEMNVSTLELGDSALYLCASSVAGTGAYEQYFGPGTRLTVT.